This is a list of T cell receptor beta chains from one sample in a study of human T cells and chemical hapten exposure. In TCRdb, the RACE reads were re-called with MiXCR into one record per CDR3 protein. The sample lists 300,000 to 450,000 distinct CDR3 sequences; about 4.8% were seen once. The source material was whole blood, sampled in connection with sensitization to the hapten diphenylcyclopropenone (DPC). These receptors originate from a woman in her 50s with alopecia areata. Some clones in this sample may be carry-over from other donors' samples. Each CDR3 is given with its conserved first and last residue. The D gene is left open where the match is weak. Clone size is shown for a subset of rows, as once, few, many or a class of expanded clone.

V gene	clone size	J gene	D gene	CDR3 DNA	CDR3 protein
TRBV6-2/TRBV6-3	NA	TRBJ1-1	NA	TGTGCCAGCAGTTACATGGGATCCGAAGCTTTCTTT	CASSYMGSEAFF
TRBV9	few	TRBJ2-1	TRBD2	TGTGCCAGCAGCGTAGGAGCGAGCGGGGGGGTCAATGAGCAGTTCTTC	CASSVGASGGVNEQFF
TRBV5-1	many	TRBJ2-3	TRBD1	TGCGCCAGCGAAACGACAGGGGATGACGCAGATACGCAGTATTTT	CASETTGDDADTQYF
TRBV12-5	many	TRBJ2-3	NA	TGTGCTAGTGGTTTGAAGAGGGGAGATACGCAGTATTTT	CASGLKRGDTQYF
TRBV27	many	TRBJ1-2	TRBD1	TGTGCCAGCAGTCCTACTCCGGGACAGGCCTATGGCTACACCTTC	CASSPTPGQAYGYTF
TRBV20-1	few	TRBJ2-7	NA	TGCAGTGCCGGGACTGACCAAGACGAGCAGTACTTC	CSAGTDQDEQYF
TRBV20-1	few	TRBJ2-3	NA	TGCAGTGCGCGACTAGTGAGAGATACGCAGTATTTT	CSARLVRDTQYF
TRBV6-2/TRBV6-3	few	TRBJ1-5	TRBD1	TGTGCCAGCAGTTACCATCGTCAGGGGGATGGTCAGCCCCAGCATTTT	CASSYHRQGDGQPQHF
TRBV19	many	TRBJ2-5	NA	TGTGCCAGCAGCCGCAGGGGTTTAGAGGAGACCCAGTACTTC	CASSRRGLEETQYF
TRBV18	few	TRBJ1-1	NA	TGTGCCAGCTCACCAAGGGACACCTTGAACACTGAAGCTTTCTTT	CASSPRDTLNTEAFF
TRBV12-3/TRBV12-4	few	TRBJ1-5	TRBD1	TGTGCCAGCACCAAGGGACAGGGGATTCGCAATCAGCCCCAGCATTTT	CASTKGQGIRNQPQHF
TRBV12-3/TRBV12-4	many	TRBJ1-3	NA	TGTGCCAGCAGTTTAAGACGGGGAAACACCATATATTTT	CASSLRRGNTIYF
TRBV7-2	few	TRBJ2-5	NA	TGTGCCAGCAGCTCCCAGACAGGGAGGGGGGAGACCCAGTACTTC	CASSSQTGRGETQYF
TRBV27	many	TRBJ2-3	TRBD1	TGTGCCAGCAGCCGGACAGGGGCCACAGATACGCAGTATTTT	CASSRTGATDTQYF
TRBV5-6	many	TRBJ1-1	NA	TGTGCCAGCAGCCTAGACTGGGTCAACACTGAAGCTTTCTTT	CASSLDWVNTEAFF
TRBV28	many	TRBJ2-7	NA	TGTGCCAGCAGTTCGATGACGGGTAGGGGCCCCTACGAGCAGTACTTC	CASSSMTGRGPYEQYF
TRBV9	few	TRBJ1-4	NA	TGTGCCAGCAGCGTGGGAGGTCGGCTGCATAATGAAAAACTGTTTTTT	CASSVGGRLHNEKLFF
TRBV14	many	TRBJ2-1	NA	TGTGCCAGCAGCCTCTACGGGACGGGTTACAATGAGCAGTTCTTC	CASSLYGTGYNEQFF
TRBV15	many	TRBJ2-3	NA	TGTGCCACCAGCAGCCTCCCCCCCGGCGCGGCCGGCACAGATACGCAGTATTTT	CATSSLPPGAAGTDTQYF
TRBV2	once	TRBJ2-5	NA	TGTGCCAGCAGGGCGGACGCTGAGACCCAGTACTTC	CASRADAETQYF
TRBV7-6	many	TRBJ1-5	NA	TGTGCCAGCAGGATGGCATGGCCCCAGCATTTT	CASRMAWPQHF
TRBV29-1	NA	TRBJ2-1	NA	TGCAGCGTTGCCGGAGTAGCGGACCAGAGCTCCTACAATGAGCAGTTCTTC	CSVAGVADQSSYNEQFF
TRBV6-2/TRBV6-3	many	TRBJ2-7	NA	TGTGCCAGCAGTACCGGGACACCTCTCTACGAGCAGTACTTC	CASSTGTPLYEQYF
TRBV29-1	NA	TRBJ1-1	NA	TGCAGCGTTGAAAAGGGTGGCCTGAACACTGAAGCTTTCTTT	CSVEKGGLNTEAFF
TRBV10-3	few	TRBJ2-5	NA	TGTGCCATCAGTGGCCTCCAAGAGACCCAGTACTTC	CAISGLQETQYF
TRBV12-3/TRBV12-4	many	TRBJ1-2	NA	TGTGCCAGCAGTTTACGGGGAGCGAACTATGGCTACACCTTC	CASSLRGANYGYTF